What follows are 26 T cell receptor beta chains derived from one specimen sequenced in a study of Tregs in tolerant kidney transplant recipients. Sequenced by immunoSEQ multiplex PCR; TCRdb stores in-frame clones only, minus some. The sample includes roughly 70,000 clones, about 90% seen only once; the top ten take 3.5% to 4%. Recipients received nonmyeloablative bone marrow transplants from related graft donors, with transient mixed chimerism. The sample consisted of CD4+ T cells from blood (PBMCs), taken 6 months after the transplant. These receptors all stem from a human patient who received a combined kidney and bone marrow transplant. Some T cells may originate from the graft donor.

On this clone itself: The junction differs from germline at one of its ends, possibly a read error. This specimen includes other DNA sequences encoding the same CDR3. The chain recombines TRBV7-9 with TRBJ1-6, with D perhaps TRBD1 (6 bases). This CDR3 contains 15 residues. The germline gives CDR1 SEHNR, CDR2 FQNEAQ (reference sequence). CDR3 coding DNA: TGTGCCAGCAGCTTGGGGCGGACAGCTAATTCCCCCCTCCACTTT. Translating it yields CASSLGRTANSPLHF.

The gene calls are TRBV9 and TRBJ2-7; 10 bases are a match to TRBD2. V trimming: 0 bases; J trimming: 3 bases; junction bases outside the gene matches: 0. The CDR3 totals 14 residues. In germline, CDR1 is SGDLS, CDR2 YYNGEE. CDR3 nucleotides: TGTGCCAGCAGCGTAGGGACTAGCGGCTACGAGCAGTACTTC. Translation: CASSVGTSGYEQYF.

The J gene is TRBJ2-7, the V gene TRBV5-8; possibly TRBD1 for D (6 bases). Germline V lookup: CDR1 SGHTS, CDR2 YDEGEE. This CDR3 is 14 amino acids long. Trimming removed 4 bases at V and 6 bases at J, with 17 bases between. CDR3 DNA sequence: TGTGCCAGCAGCATCACAGGGCCTTGGGCCGAGCAGTACTTC. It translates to CASSITGPWAEQYF.

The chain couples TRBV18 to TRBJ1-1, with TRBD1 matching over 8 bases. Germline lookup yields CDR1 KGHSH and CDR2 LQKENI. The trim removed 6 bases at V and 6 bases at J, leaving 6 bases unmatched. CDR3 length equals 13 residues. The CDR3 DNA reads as TGTGCCAGCTCGAATCAGGGGGCCTCTGAAGCTTTCTTT. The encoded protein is CASSNQGASEAFF. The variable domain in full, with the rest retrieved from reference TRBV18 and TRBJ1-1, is NAGVMQNPRHLVRRRGQEARLRCSPMKGHSHVYWYRQLPEEGLKFMVYLQKENIIDESGMPKERFSAEFPKEGPSILRIQQVVRGDSAAYFCASSNQGASEAFFGQGTRLTVV.

Written as DNA, the CDR3 is TGCGCCAGCAATTCCGGGACTAGCGGGAACGATGAGCAGTTCTTC. Residues: CASNSGTSGNDEQFF. This chain uses TRBV5-1 with TRBJ2-1, with 13 nucleotides matching TRBD2. There are 15 residues in the CDR3. Germline assignment: CDR1 SGHRS and CDR2 YFSETQ. The junction had 8 bases not matched to a gene; V was cut back by 6 bases and J by 8 bases.

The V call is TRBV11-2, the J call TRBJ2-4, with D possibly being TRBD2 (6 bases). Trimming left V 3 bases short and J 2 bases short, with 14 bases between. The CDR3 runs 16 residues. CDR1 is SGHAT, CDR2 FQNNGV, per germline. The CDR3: CASSFGGGLPKNIQYF. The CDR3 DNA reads TGTGCCAGCAGCTTTGGTGGAGGGCTGCCCAAAAACATTCAGTACTTC.

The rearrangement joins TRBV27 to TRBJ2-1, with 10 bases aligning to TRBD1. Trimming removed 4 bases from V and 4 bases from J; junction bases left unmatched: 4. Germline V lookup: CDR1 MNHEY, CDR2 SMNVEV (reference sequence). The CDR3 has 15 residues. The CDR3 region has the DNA TGTGCCAGCAGTTCCGACAGGGGGCAATACAATGAGCAGTTCTTC. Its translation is CASSSDRGQYNEQFF.

Written as DNA, the CDR3 is TGCGCCAGCAGCTGGGACAGTATGATCTATGGCTACACCTTC. Translation gives CASSWDSMIYGYTF. The rearrangement uses TRBV5-1 and TRBJ1-2, with TRBD1 matching 7 bases. Germline trimming cut 3 bases from V and 4 bases from J; bases unmatched to any gene: 6. The CDR3 length is 14 residues. CDR1 SGHRS and CDR2 YFSETQ come from the germline V gene.

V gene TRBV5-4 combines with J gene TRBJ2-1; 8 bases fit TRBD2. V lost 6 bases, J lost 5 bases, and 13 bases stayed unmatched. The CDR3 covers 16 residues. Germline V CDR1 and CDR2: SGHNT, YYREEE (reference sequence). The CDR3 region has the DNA TGTGCCAGCACCTCCAGAAGCGGGAGAGGGGACAATGAGCAGTTCTTC. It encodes CASTSRSGRGDNEQFF.

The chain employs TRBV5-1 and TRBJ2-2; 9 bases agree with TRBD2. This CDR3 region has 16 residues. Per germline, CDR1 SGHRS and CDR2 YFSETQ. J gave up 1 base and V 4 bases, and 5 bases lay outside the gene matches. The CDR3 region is CASSMTSGRNTGELFF. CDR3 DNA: TGCGCCAGCAGCATGACTAGCGGACGGAACACCGGGGAGCTGTTTTTT.

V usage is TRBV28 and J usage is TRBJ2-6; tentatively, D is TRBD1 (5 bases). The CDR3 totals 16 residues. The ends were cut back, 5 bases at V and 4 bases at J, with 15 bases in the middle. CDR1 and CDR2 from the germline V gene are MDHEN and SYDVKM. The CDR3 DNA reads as TGTGCCAGCAGTCCATCCAGGGTCTCCGGGGCCAACGTCCTGACTTTC. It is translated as CASSPSRVSGANVLTF.

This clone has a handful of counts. The CDR3 loop is CASKGLAGNNEQFF. CDR3 sequence (DNA): TGTGCCAGCAAGGGACTAGCGGGGAACAATGAGCAGTTCTTC. V is TRBV6-4 and J is TRBJ2-1, with TRBD2 matching 13 bases. The CDR3 totals 14 residues. Trimming took 7 bases from V and 5 from J; bases not matched to a gene: 2. CDR1 is MRHNA and CDR2 is SNTAGT in the germline V gene.

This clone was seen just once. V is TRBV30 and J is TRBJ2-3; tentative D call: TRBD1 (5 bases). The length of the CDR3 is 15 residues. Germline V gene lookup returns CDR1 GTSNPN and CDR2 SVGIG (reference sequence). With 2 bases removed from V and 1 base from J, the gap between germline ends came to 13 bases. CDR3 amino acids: CAWSNLGLRTDTQYF. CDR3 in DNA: TGTGCCTGGAGTAACCTGGGGCTTCGCACAGATACGCAGTATTTT.

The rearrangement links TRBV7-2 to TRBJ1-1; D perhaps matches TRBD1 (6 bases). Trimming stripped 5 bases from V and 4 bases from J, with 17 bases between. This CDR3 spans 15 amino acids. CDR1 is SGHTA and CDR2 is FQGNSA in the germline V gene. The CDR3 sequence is CASSKGGGVGTEAFF. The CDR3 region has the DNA TGTGCCAGCAGCAAGGGTGGGGGCGTGGGCACTGAAGCTTTCTTT.

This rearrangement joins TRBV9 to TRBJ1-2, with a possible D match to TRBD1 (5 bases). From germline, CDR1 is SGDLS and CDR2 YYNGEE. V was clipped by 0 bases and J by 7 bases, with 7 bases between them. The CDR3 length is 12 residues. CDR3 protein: CASSVVGAGYTF. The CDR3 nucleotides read TGTGCCAGCAGCGTAGTAGGGGCTGGCTACACCTTC.

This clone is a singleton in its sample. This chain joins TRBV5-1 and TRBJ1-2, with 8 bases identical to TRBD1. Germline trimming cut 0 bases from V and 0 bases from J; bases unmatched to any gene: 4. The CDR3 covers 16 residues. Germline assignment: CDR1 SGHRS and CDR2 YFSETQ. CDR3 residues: CASSLVGTGPNYGYTF. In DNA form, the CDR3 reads TGCGCCAGCAGCTTGGTAGGGACAGGTCCTAACTATGGCTACACCTTC.

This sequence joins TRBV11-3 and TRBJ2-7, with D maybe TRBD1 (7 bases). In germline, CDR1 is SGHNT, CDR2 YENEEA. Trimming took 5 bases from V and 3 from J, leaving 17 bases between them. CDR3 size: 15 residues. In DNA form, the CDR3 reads TGTGCCAGCAGCCCTAGGGACAGCGGGCACTACGAGCAGTACTTC. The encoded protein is CASSPRDSGHYEQYF.

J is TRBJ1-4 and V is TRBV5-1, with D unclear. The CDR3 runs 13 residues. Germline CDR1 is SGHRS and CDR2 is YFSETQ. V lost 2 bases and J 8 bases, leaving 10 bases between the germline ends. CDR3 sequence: CASSFGVGEKLFF. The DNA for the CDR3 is TGCGCCAGCAGCTTCGGGGTTGGGGAAAAACTGTTTTTT. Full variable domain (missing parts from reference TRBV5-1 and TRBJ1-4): KAGVTQTPRYLIKTRGQQVTLSCSPISGHRSVSWYQQTPGQGLQFLFEYFSETQRNKGNFPGRFSGRQFSNSRSEMNVSTLELGDSALYLCASSFGVGEKLFFGSGTQLSVL.

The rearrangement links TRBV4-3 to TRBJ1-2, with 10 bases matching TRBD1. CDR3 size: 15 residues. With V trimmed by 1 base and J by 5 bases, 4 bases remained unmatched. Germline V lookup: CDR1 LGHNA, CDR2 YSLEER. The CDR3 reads CASSQGQGASYGYTF. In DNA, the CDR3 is TGCGCCAGCAGCCAAGGACAGGGGGCAAGTTATGGCTACACCTTC.

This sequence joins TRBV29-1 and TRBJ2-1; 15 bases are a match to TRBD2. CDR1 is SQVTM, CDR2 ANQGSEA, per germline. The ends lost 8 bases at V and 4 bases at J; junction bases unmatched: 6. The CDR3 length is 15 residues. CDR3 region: CSLAGLAGGYNEQFF. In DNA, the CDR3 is TGCAGCCTTGCCGGACTAGCGGGGGGGTACAATGAGCAGTTCTTC.

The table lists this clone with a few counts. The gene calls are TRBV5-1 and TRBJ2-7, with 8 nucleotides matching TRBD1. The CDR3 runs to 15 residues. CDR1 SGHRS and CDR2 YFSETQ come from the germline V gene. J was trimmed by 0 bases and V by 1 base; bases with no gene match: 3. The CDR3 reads CASSLSGGPSYEQYF. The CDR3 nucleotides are TGCGCCAGCAGCTTGTCAGGGGGCCCCTCCTACGAGCAGTACTTC. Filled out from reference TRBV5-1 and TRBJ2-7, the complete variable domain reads KAGVTQTPRYLIKTRGQQVTLSCSPISGHRSVSWYQQTPGQGLQFLFEYFSETQRNKGNFPGRFSGRQFSNSRSEMNVSTLELGDSALYLCASSLSGGPSYEQYFGPGTRLTVT.

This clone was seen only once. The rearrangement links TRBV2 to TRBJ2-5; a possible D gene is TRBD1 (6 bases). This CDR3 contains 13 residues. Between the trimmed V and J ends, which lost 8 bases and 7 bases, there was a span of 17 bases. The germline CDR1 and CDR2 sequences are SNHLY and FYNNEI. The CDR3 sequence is CASPSGTQGTQYF. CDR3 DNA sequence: TGTGCCAGCCCCTCCGGGACACAGGGGACCCAGTACTTC.

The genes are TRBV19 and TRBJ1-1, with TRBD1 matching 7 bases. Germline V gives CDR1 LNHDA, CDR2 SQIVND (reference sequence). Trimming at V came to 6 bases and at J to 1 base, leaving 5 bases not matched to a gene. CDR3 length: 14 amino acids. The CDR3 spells CASRQGSRNTEAFF. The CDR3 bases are TGTGCCAGTAGACAGGGGTCCCGGAACACTGAAGCTTTCTTT.

CDR3 region: CASSSLGAILQETQYF. In nucleotides, the CDR3 is TGTGCCAGCAGCTCTCTCGGAGCGATCCTCCAAGAGACCCAGTACTTC. V usage is TRBV5-4 and J usage is TRBJ2-5, with D unclear. Germline V lookup: CDR1 SGHNT, CDR2 YYREEE (reference sequence). This CDR3 spans 16 amino acids. The V end was cut by 3 bases, the J end by 1 base, with 16 bases between.

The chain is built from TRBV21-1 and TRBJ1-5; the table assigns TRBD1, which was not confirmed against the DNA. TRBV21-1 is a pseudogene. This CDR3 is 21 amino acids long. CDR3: CASSKILPRWGRVWGNQPQHF. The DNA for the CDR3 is TGTGCCAGCAGCAAAATCCTTCCAAGGTGGGGGCGCGTTTGGGGCAATCAGCCCCAGCATTTT.

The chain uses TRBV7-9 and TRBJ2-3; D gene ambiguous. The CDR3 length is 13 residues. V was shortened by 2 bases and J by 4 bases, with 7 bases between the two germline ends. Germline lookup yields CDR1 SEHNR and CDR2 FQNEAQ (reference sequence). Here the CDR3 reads CASSLMSPDTQYF. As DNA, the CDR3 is TGTGCCAGCAGCTTAATGAGCCCAGATACGCAGTATTTT.